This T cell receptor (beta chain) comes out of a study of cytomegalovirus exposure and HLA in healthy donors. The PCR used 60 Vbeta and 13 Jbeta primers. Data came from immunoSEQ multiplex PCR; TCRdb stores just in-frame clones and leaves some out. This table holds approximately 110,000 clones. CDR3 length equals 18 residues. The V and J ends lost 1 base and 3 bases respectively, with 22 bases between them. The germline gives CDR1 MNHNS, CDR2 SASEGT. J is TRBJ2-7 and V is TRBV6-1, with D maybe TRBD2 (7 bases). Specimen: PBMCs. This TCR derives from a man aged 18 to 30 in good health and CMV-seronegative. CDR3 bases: TGTGCCAGCAGTGAAGGATGGGTGGGGGGGGCGAATCTCTACGAGCAGTACTTC. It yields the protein CASSEGWVGGANLYEQYF.